Listed below are T cell receptor beta chains from one sample, sequenced in a study of T cell responses to AZD1222 COVID-19 vaccine. Clones were sequenced by immunoSEQ multiplex PCR, and TCRdb holds only the in-frame ones, with some missing. The data contain some 96,000 clones, around nine tenths of them singletons. Material: peripheral blood, obtained on day 0 of AZD1222 vaccination. The receptors come from an adult in good health. CDR3s include the opening cysteine and the closing phenylalanine or tryptophan. The D gene is left open where the match is weak. The size field is filled for only some rows; it gives once, few, many or a size class.

clone_size | j_call | v_call | d_call | cdr3_nt | cdr3_aa
once | TRBJ2-7 | TRBV6-5 | . | TGTGCCAGCAGCCGACAGAGAAACCAGTACGAGCAGTACTTC | CASSRQRNQYEQYF
. | TRBJ1-3 | TRBV10-3 | . | TGTGCCATCAGGGACTCTCTGGGTACGAACTCTGGAAACACCATATATTTT | CAIRDSLGTNSGNTIYF
. | TRBJ1-4 | TRBV5-6 | . | TGTGCCAGCAGCTTGTATGGGAATGAAAAACTGTTTTTT | CASSLYGNEKLFF
few | TRBJ1-2 | TRBV18 | . | TGTGCCAGCTCACCACAAGCCCCAAGGGATGGCTACACCTTC | CASSPQAPRDGYTF
. | TRBJ1-5 | TRBV19 | . | TGTGCCAGTAGAGCACAGGGAGCCAATCAGCCCCAGCATTTT | CASRAQGANQPQHF
. | TRBJ2-1 | TRBV4-1 | . | TGCGCCAGCAGCCCCCGGGCCCCATTTGAATCCTACAATGAGCAGTTCTTC | CASSPRAPFESYNEQFF
. | TRBJ2-7 | TRBV3-1/TRBV3-2 | TRBD1 | TGTGCCAGCAGCCAAGACGGACAGGCCGGCTCTCAATTC | CASSQDGQAGSQF
. | TRBJ1-2 | TRBV7-3 | TRBD1 | TGTGCCAGCAGCTATGGACAGGGCCCCCTTGAGGGCTACACCTTC | CASSYGQGPLEGYTF
. | TRBJ2-7 | TRBV6-5 | TRBD1 | TGTGCCAGCAGCACAGGGGGCGCGGTCTACGAGCAGTACTTC | CASSTGGAVYEQYF
. | TRBJ1-5 | TRBV4-2 | . | TGTGCCAGCAGCCAAGAGAGGGCGATGGGAAATCAGCCCCAGCATTTT | CASSQERAMGNQPQHF
. | TRBJ2-5 | TRBV2 | TRBD2 | TGTGCCAGCAGTTCACTAGCGGCACTGGGGACCCAGTACTTC | CASSSLAALGTQYF
once | TRBJ1-1 | TRBV6-2/TRBV6-3 | . | TGTGCCAGCAGCCATCTTGATGCTGAAGCTTTCTTT | CASSHLDAEAFF
. | TRBJ1-1 | TRBV5-5 | TRBD1 | TGTGCCAGCAGCTTGGGGACAGGAATGGGAAGCACTGAAGCTTTCTTT | CASSLGTGMGSTEAFF
. | TRBJ2-1 | TRBV3-1/TRBV3-2 | . | TGTGCCAGCAGCCCCTACCGGTTCCATGAGCAGTTCTTC | CASSPYRFHEQFF
. | TRBJ2-1 | TRBV6-4 | . | TGTGCCAGCCGGAGGTATGGAAGCTCCTACAATGAGCAGTTCTTC | CASRRYGSSYNEQFF
. | TRBJ1-1 | TRBV4-3 | . | TGCGCCAGCAGCAACCTGAACACTGAAGCTTTCTTT | CASSNLNTEAFF
. | TRBJ1-3 | TRBV29-1 | . | TGCAGCGCACTACGACAAGCTGGAAACACCATATATTTT | CSALRQAGNTIYF
. | TRBJ1-1 | TRBV2 | . | TGTGCCAGCAATGGGGGGGCCACTGAAGCTTTCTTT | CASNGGATEAFF
. | TRBJ2-7 | TRBV6-1 | TRBD2 | TGTGCCAGCAGTGAGGGGGGAGCGCTAGCGGGAGAGCAGTACTTC | CASSEGGALAGEQYF
once | TRBJ2-7 | TRBV6-5 | . | TGTGCCAGCACCACCTCCTACGAGCAGTACTTC | CASTTSYEQYF
. | TRBJ1-1 | TRBV19 | . | TGTGCCAGTAGTGATTCGGGGTCGAACACTGAAGCTTTCTTT | CASSDSGSNTEAFF
. | TRBJ1-3 | TRBV3-1/TRBV3-2 | . | TGTGCCAGCAGCCCTACAGGGAGGAACACCATATATTTT | CASSPTGRNTIYF
. | TRBJ2-3 | TRBV6-6 | . | TGTGCCAGCAAGGGGGACGTTCGCACAGATACGCAGTATTTT | CASKGDVRTDTQYF
many | TRBJ1-3 | TRBV7-2 | . | TGTGCCAGCAGTTTAGGGGGTTCCGGAAACACCATATATTTT | CASSLGGSGNTIYF
. | TRBJ2-5 | TRBV4-2 | TRBD2 | TGTGCCAGCAGCCAAGTATCCCTGGGACTAGCGGGGGAAGAGACCCAGTACTTC | CASSQVSLGLAGEETQYF
. | TRBJ2-7 | TRBV28 | . | TGTGCCAGCAGGGGACCTTTCAACGAGCAGTACTTC | CASRGPFNEQYF
. | TRBJ1-5 | TRBV7-9 | TRBD1 | TGTGCCATATCCGGACAGGGTGGCCAGCCCCAGCATTTT | CAISGQGGQPQHF
. | TRBJ1-1 | TRBV7-9 | . | TGTGCCAGCAGCCCAAATCTTGTAGCTTTCTTT | CASSPNLVAFF
. | TRBJ1-2 | TRBV4-2 | . | TGTGCCAGCAGCCAATTAGTGACAGATTCGTATGGCTACACCTTC | CASSQLVTDSYGYTF
. | TRBJ1-5 | TRBV6-1 | . | TGTGCCAGCAGTGAACGCTCATTGGACGGCAATCAGCCCCAGCATTTT | CASSERSLDGNQPQHF
. | TRBJ2-2 | TRBV7-2 | TRBD1 | TGTGCCAGCAGCTTATTCCAGGGGGCCGGGGAGCTGTTTTTT | CASSLFQGAGELFF
. | TRBJ2-1 | TRBV6-6 | TRBD2 | TGTGCCAGCAGTTACACTAGCGGGAGGGCCAATGAGCAGTTCTTC | CASSYTSGRANEQFF
. | TRBJ2-7 | TRBV10-3 | TRBD2 | TGTGCCATCAAATCGATGTCGGGGGGGGAGCAGTACTTC | CAIKSMSGGEQYF
. | TRBJ2-1 | TRBV5-4 | . | TGTGCCAGCAGCTTTAGACGACCAGCTAATGAGCAGTTCTTC | CASSFRRPANEQFF
. | TRBJ1-5 | TRBV5-1 | . | TGCGCCAGCAGCCCGGTACCCGGGGCAAATCAGCCCCAGCATTTT | CASSPVPGANQPQHF
. | TRBJ2-1 | TRBV7-8 | . | TGTGCCAGCCAAGGGGCTTCGGGTAAGAGTGAGCAGTTCTTC | CASQGASGKSEQFF
few | TRBJ2-1 | TRBV5-4 | . | TGTGCCAGCAGCTTGGCCGCGCGTATCGTGGGAGTGGGTAACAATGAGCAGTTCTTC | CASSLAARIVGVGNNEQFF
. | TRBJ2-1 | TRBV2 | TRBD1 | TGTGCCAGCAGGATGGACAGGGGTTTGGTCAATGAGCAGTTCTTC | CASRMDRGLVNEQFF
. | TRBJ2-2 | TRBV24-1 | TRBD1 | TGTGCCACCAGCAACGACAGGGCGGCCACCGGGGAGCTGTTTTTT | CATSNDRAATGELFF
. | TRBJ2-5 | TRBV3-1/TRBV3-2 | TRBD2 | TGTGCCAGCGGAACCGGGACTAGAACGTACCAAGAGACCCAGTACTTC | CASGTGTRTYQETQYF
. | TRBJ1-1 | TRBV7-3 | . | TGTGCCAGCAGCCGTACAGGACCCGCTCCGACGAACACTGAAGCTTTCTTT | CASSRTGPAPTNTEAFF
. | TRBJ1-1 | TRBV7-8 | . | TGTGCCAGCAGCTTAGGGGGAATAGGGACTGAAGCTTTCTTT | CASSLGGIGTEAFF
. | TRBJ1-5 | TRBV10-1 | . | TGCGCCAGCAGTGAGAAGAGAAATCAGCCCCAGCATTTT | CASSEKRNQPQHF